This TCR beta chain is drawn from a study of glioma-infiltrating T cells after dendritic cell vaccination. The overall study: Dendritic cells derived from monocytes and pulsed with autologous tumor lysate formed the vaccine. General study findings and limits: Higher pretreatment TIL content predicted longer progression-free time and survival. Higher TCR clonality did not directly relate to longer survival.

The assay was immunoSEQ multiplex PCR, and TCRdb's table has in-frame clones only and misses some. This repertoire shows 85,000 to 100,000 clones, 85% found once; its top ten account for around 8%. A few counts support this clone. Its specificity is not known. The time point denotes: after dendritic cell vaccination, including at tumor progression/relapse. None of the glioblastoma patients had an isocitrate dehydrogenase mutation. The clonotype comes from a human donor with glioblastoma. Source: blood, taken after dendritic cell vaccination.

CDR3 bases: TGTGCCAGCACCGGACAGGCCTACGAGCAGTACTTC. Its translation: CASTGQAYEQYF. This chain links TRBV6-5 with TRBJ2-7; TRBD1 agrees at 7 bases. The germline V gene encodes CDR1 MNHEY and CDR2 SVGAGI. The CDR3 consists of 12 residues. The V segment lost 7 bases and the J segment 2 bases; nucleotides outside the gene matches: 2.